The 9 T cell receptor beta chains listed next were all sequenced from one sample in a study of CD8+CD57+ T cells in acquired aplastic anemia. The use of genomic DNA as template underpinned the TCR beta VDJ and CDR3 profiling. In TCRdb, the reads were re-called with MiXCR into one record per CDR3 protein. The sample records more than 150,000 distinct CDR3 sequences, approximately 49% being singletons. The sequenced material came from sorted CD4+, CD8+, or CD8+CD57+ T cells (not recorded which) from PBMCs. The receptors here all came from a human donor in good health.

The chain couples TRBV7-9 to TRBJ1-1; no clear D gene. Germline CDR1 SEHNR, CDR2 FQNEAQ (reference sequence). The CDR3 length is 12 residues. Trimming cost V 2 bases and J 10 bases, with 11 bases left between them. In DNA form, the CDR3 reads TGTGCCAGCAGCTTACAGGCCGCAGGAGCTTTCTTT. Translated: CASSLQAAGAFF.

This clonotype was observed at least ten times. V gene TRBV19 combines with J gene TRBJ2-5; 12 nucleotides line up with TRBD2. CDR1 is LNHDA and CDR2 is SQIVND in the germline V gene (reference sequence). The CDR3 consists of 14 residues. V lost 6 bases to trimming and J lost 3 bases; unmatched junction nucleotides: 2. CDR3 loop: CASRRTSGKETQYF. CDR3 nucleotides: TGTGCCAGTAGGAGGACTAGCGGGAAAGAGACCCAGTACTTC.

This clonotype showed up many times. The CDR3 is CASSPAFADLYEQYF. The CDR3 nucleotides are TGTGCCAGCAGCCCGGCCTTTGCGGACCTCTACGAGCAGTACTTC. This chain links TRBV4-2 with TRBJ2-7, with D uncertain. CDR1 is LGHNA and CDR2 is YNFKEQ in the germline V gene. The CDR3 is 15 residues long. Trimming cost V 4 bases and J 3 bases, with 16 bases left between them.

This chain uses TRBV7-9 with TRBJ2-7; D might be TRBD2 (5 bases). Trimming pared 6 bases from V and 7 bases from J, leaving 10 bases between. Germline V CDR1 and CDR2: SEHNR, FQNEAQ (reference sequence). The CDR3 length is 11 residues. This chain's CDR3 is CASSFQREQYF. Here the CDR3 DNA reads TGTGCCAGCAGTTTCCAGCGGGAGCAGTACTTC. The whole variable domain, remainder taken from reference TRBV7-9 and TRBJ2-7, is DTGVSQNPRHKITKRGQNVTFRCDPISEHNRLYWYRQTLGQGPEFLTYFQNEAQLEKSRLLSDRFSAERPKGSFSTLEIQRTEQGDSAMYLCASSFQREQYFGPGTRLTVT.

The table lists this clonotype with a few counts. The chain uses TRBV10-3 and TRBJ1-2; D is possibly TRBD1 (5 bases). Germline lookup yields CDR1 ENHRY and CDR2 SYGVKD. The CDR3 contains 14 residues. V lost 7 bases and J lost 4, with 16 bases in between. Written as DNA, the CDR3 is TGTGCCATCACCGAGTTGGGGGATTCCTATGGCTACACCTTC. This codes for CAITELGDSYGYTF.

Points on this clonotype: The CDR3 does not end in the conserved phenylalanine or tryptophan, so this is likely a read error. The J gene is TRBJ1-6, the V gene TRBV15; D is undetermined. The V gene lost 1 base and the J gene lost 9 bases, with 7 bases spanning the gap. Germline V gene data show CDR1 as LNHNV and CDR2 as YYDKDF (reference sequence). The CDR3 extends over 13 amino acids. The CDR3 loop is CATSRGSSSPLHL. The DNA for the CDR3 is TGTGCCACCAGCAGAGGATCGAGTTCACCCCTCCACCTT.

The sample holds many counts of this clonotype. The chain joins TRBV7-9 to TRBJ2-2; 7 bases map to TRBD2. The CDR3 consists of 15 residues. Germline trimming cut 11 bases from V and 4 bases from J; bases unmatched to any gene: 13. Germline CDR1 is SEHNR and CDR2 is FQNEAQ (reference sequence). The CDR3 nucleotides are TGTGCCGGGAGGAGGGAGGGGCCGACCACCGGGGAGCTGTTTTTT. This encodes CAGRREGPTTGELFF. The variable domain in full, completed from reference TRBV7-9 and TRBJ2-2, reads DTGVSQNPRHKITKRGQNVTFRCDPISEHNRLYWYRQTLGQGPEFLTYFQNEAQLEKSRLLSDRFSAERPKGSFSTLEIQRTEQGDSAMYLCAGRREGPTTGELFFGEGSRLTVL.

A few counts support this clonotype. The chain couples TRBV28 to TRBJ2-2; D uncertain. CDR1 MDHEN and CDR2 SYDVKM come from the germline V gene. The CDR3 consists of 15 residues. The V end lost 2 bases, the J end lost 6 bases, and 13 bases lay between the germline ends. CDR3 sequence: CASSLGDHRAGELFF. The CDR3 DNA reads as TGTGCCAGCAGTTTAGGAGACCATCGGGCCGGGGAGCTGTTTTTT.

The chain uses TRBV20-1 and TRBJ2-1; D is uncertain. This CDR3 is 16 amino acids long. CDR1 and CDR2 from the germline V gene are DFQATT and SNEGSKA (reference sequence). Trimming took 0 bases from V and 0 from J, leaving 12 bases between them. CDR3 region: CSAREGSFGSYNEQFF. CDR3 nucleotide sequence: TGCAGTGCTAGAGAAGGAAGCTTCGGCTCCTACAATGAGCAGTTCTTC.